Here is one T cell receptor (beta chain) with its context. TCRdb's copy holds only in-frame clones and misses some; the assay was immunoSEQ multiplex PCR. The sample has 500,000 to 750,000 clones, over 75% seen once; the top ten hold 0.01%. This record belongs to a study of shared T cell receptors in the human thymus. The CDR3 is 13 amino acids. Germline V gene sequence: CDR1 MDHEN, CDR2 SYDVKM. Between the trimmed V and J ends, which lost 6 bases and 1 base, there was a span of 7 bases. These data also featured in a second study, about human thymus T cells.

The sample taken for sequencing was thymocytes. This receptor was taken from a boy younger than two with a congenital heart defect. V usage is TRBV28 and J usage is TRBJ1-5; D not resolved. CDR3 protein: CASRTDSNQPQHF. CDR3 DNA sequence: TGTGCCAGCAGAACAGACAGCAATCAGCCCCAGCATTTT.